Listed below are T cell receptor beta chains from one sample, sequenced in a study of blood T cell repertoires in COVID-19. The table came from immunoSEQ multiplex PCR; TCRdb's copy has only in-frame clones and leaves some out. Among roughly 210,000 clones, roughly 90% were seen once, and the ten largest hold around 1.6%. What was sequenced was peripheral blood. The receptor set was obtained from a man aged 70 or older with acute or convalescent COVID-19. CDR3s include the opening cysteine and the closing phenylalanine or tryptophan. D genes are given only for firm matches. Some rows have no size entry. The others give once, few or many, or a class for an expanded clone.

len	j_gene	v_gene	d_gene	abundance	CDR3nt	CDR3aa
17	TRBJ2-4	TRBV7-2	TRBD1	-	TGTGCCAGCAGCTTAGAAGGGACAGGGGGCTTAGGTAACATTCAGTACTTC	CASSLEGTGGLGNIQYF
15	TRBJ1-6	TRBV7-9	-	-	TGTGCCAGCAGACATCGACAAGATTTAAATTCACCCCTCCACTTT	CASRHRQDLNSPLHF
13	TRBJ1-2	TRBV5-4	-	few	TGTGCCTGCAAGTCGGGGGGCGGCTATGGCTACACCTTC	CACKSGGGYGYTF
15	TRBJ1-2	TRBV5-6	TRBD1	once	TGTGCCAGCAGCTTACAGGGGGCAAATATCTATGGCTACACCTTC	CASSLQGANIYGYTF
13	TRBJ1-2	TRBV19	-	-	TGTGCCAGTAGAGGCCAGGATAACTATGGCTACACCTTC	CASRGQDNYGYTF
20	TRBJ2-3	TRBV3-1/TRBV3-2	TRBD2	few	TGTGCCAGCAGCCAATATAGCCTAGCGGGGGAAACCTTTTTCACAGATACGCAGTATTTT	CASSQYSLAGETFFTDTQYF
13	TRBJ2-7	TRBV2	TRBD1	-	TGTGCCAGCAGTGAAATCAACAGGGGCGAGCAGTACTTC	CASSEINRGEQYF
15	TRBJ2-1	TRBV5-1	TRBD2	-	TGCGCCAGCAGCTTGTACTCGGCGCGGGAGGACGAGCAGTTCTTC	CASSLYSAREDEQFF
15	TRBJ2-6	TRBV18	-	-	TGTGCCAGCACGGAGGGCTACTCTGGGGCCAACGTCCTGACTTTC	CASTEGYSGANVLTF
14	TRBJ2-3	TRBV10-3	-	-	TGTGCCATCGGCCTGGGAGGCACCACAGATACGCAGTATTTT	CAIGLGGTTDTQYF
13	TRBJ2-1	TRBV6-5	TRBD1	-	TGTGCCAGCAGCAGGGACAGCTACAATGAGCAGTTCTTC	CASSRDSYNEQFF
15	TRBJ2-2	TRBV5-1	-	-	TGCGCCAGCAGCTTGGCCCCTAGGGAGACCGGGGAGCTGTTTTTT	CASSLAPRETGELFF
12	TRBJ1-2	TRBV7-9	-	-	TGTGCCAGCAGCTCGCGTGTCTATGGCTACACCTTC	CASSSRVYGYTF
14	TRBJ1-4	TRBV7-9	-	-	TGTGCCAGCAGCTTACAGGGGACGCGGGAAAAACTGTTTTTT	CASSLQGTREKLFF
12	TRBJ2-5	TRBV19	-	few	TGTGCCAGTAGCCAAAACGCGGAGACCCAGTACTTC	CASSQNAETQYF
13	TRBJ1-1	TRBV29-1	-	once	TGCAGCGTTAAAGGACAGATGAACACTGAAGCTTTCTTT	CSVKGQMNTEAFF